One T cell receptor beta chain is described in this entry. Its recognized antigen is unknown. Within one base of it there is no much larger clone, and no base qualities were kept. The label giving this sample's time point can be read as: patch test 2, 6 weeks after DPC sensitization. The sample's treatment or condition label, in plain terms: therapeutic diphenylcyclopropenone sensitization with weekly scalp DPC. At each patch-test visit, blood was drawn before the patch test was applied. Patients were considered eligible if aged 18 to 70, diagnosed with alopecia and deemed suitable for DPC therapy, and patients were excluded if pregnant. Total RNA was extracted from unfractionated whole blood collected in Tempus Blood RNA tubes. The protocol used for the library was RACE. The sequencing machine was a NextSeq 500. During library preparation, unique molecular identifiers were attached to individual cDNA molecules so that TCRs could be counted in a quantitative, reproducible way. Each blood RNA sample was used to sequence both TCR alpha and TCR beta chains. The authors' pipeline ran thus. A median of about 87,000 TCRs per sample was observed, with a range of about 23,224 to 690,600. The Decombinator software suite was used to annotate the V, J and CDR3 of the TCR reads. To make PS versus PT1 abundance plots, every sample was subsampled to the same number of TCRs (28,000). TCRs were defined as expanded if absent before sensitization and observed at least eight times at the 2-week time point. TCRdb passed the public sequencing reads through fastp at Q25 and MiXCR, retaining productive beta sequences. Every entry covers one CDR3 protein and lists the most common genes and DNA from its rows. These V and J calls derive from TCRdb rather than the authors' analysis. For this sample there are roughly 50,000 distinct CDR3 sequences; 7.5% to 10% appear just once. The biggest ten clones account for about 1.8% of the sample.

The trim is 0 bases for V and 4 bases for J, with a gap of 19 bases between the germline ends. Its CDR3 holds 18 amino acids, cysteine through phenylalanine. This entry keeps only the CDR3 DNA: 54 bases, framed from base 1. The germline V gene sets CDR1 to MNHEY and CDR2 to SVGAGI. This specimen comes from a study of human T cells and chemical hapten exposure (dated by TCRdb to the early 2020s). A note on the overall study: For sensitization, 2% DPC in acetone was applied to a 2 cm by 2 cm area of upper inner arm skin. Patch testing was done on the upper back using Finn chambers containing 0.01% DPC, and results were scored after 6 days according to International Contact Dermatitis Research Group standards. This study followed changes in the peripheral blood TCR repertoire in vivo during primary and secondary sensitization of alopecia patients to the hapten diphenylcyclopropenone (DPC). Blood samples were taken from patients before sensitization (week 0) and then at 2, 6 and about 24 weeks after DPC sensitization. The mostly female patient cohort included alopecia areata with under or over 50% scalp involvement, alopecia totalis and alopecia universalis. Blood for TCR sequencing was provided by twenty-nine alopecia patients at one to four time points (pre-sensitization, 2, 6 and 24 weeks). Patients additionally received weekly therapeutic DPC doses to the scalp throughout the approximately 25-week study period. Libraries were combined into a pool for sequencing, and differences in TCR yield between samples came mainly from small differences in library volumes within the pool.

General findings and caveats noted by the study authors: All patients had alopecia, a presumed autoimmune disease, so their immune response might differ from that of healthy individuals. Compared with pre-sensitization or healthy control sets, expanded TCRs formed significantly more large CDR3 similarity clusters, which is consistent with antigen-driven responses. Repeated subsampling changed both the strength of the expansion versus patch-test correlation and the threshold at which that correlation became significant. The number of PT1 expanded TCRs positively correlated with patch test score, significant at thresholds 8, 16 and 32 but not 4. No change with DPC sensitization was found in the number of TCRs above 1 in 1000 frequency, and no evidence of global repertoire structure alterations was found.

The sequence was collected from a woman in her forties or fifties with alopecia areata. Some clones in this sample may be carry-over from other donors' samples. The source was whole blood, collected in connection with sensitization to the hapten diphenylcyclopropenone (DPC). Here the chain combines TRBV6-5 and TRBJ1-3, with no confidently assigned D gene. The CDR3 region reads CASSYSRIAGVGGNTIYF. The nucleotide sequence is given as TGTGCCAGCAGTTACTCGAGAATCGCAGGCGTTGGCGGAAACACCATATATTTT.